This T cell receptor beta chain was captured by sequencing in a study of CD8+ T cells in alopecia areata. With 3 bases removed from V and 3 bases from J, the gap between germline ends came to 9 bases. Per the germline V gene, CDR1 is SGHVS and CDR2 is FNYEAQ. This CDR3 is 14 amino acids long. This clone was seen at least ten times. The antigen is undetermined. Reverse transcription of extracted RNA yielded cDNA, which provided the sequencing template. Sequencing used immunoSEQ multiplex PCR; TCRdb keeps in-frame clones, though not all of them. The sample has under 75,000 clones; around half are singletons. Specimens obtained from alopecia areata patients comprised lesional scalp punch biopsies and peripheral blood. Study-level points and caveats: Clonality exceeded that of normal scalp in lesional scalp, most notably in alopecia totalis/universalis. Normal skin's resident alphabeta T cells are sequenced alongside lesional scalp T cells.

The chain links TRBV7-6 to TRBJ2-1; possibly TRBD1 or TRBD2 for D (5 bases each). Specimen: CD8+ T cells sorted from blood, collected at week 0. The sequence was obtained from a human donor with alopecia areata. CDR3 coding DNA: TGTGCCAGCAGCTTCTGGGGGAGCTACAATGAGCAGTTCTTC. This encodes CASSFWGSYNEQFF.